Sequencing of this T cell receptor beta chain was carried out in a study of T-cell memory formation after mild COVID-19. General study findings and limits: Chiefly within CM and EM were the contracting CD4+ clones; CD8+ ones were within EMRA. There was no confirmation that second-wave clones peaking on day 37 were SARS-CoV-2 specific.

With constant-segment primers, 5'RACE yielded cDNA libraries of TCR alpha and TCR beta that carried sample barcodes and UMIs. TCRdb called the 5' RACE reads again in MiXCR, with one record for every CDR3 protein. The table includes about half a million distinct CDR3 sequences, roughly 18% detected once. This CDR3 spans 14 amino acids. Losses at the gene ends were 1 base for V and 6 bases for J; bases not matched to a gene: 6. CDR1 is SGHRS and CDR2 is YFSETQ in the germline V gene. This clonotype was counted between two and nine times. Its antigen is undetermined. Sequencing was carried out using PBMCs or a T cell subset sorted from them (not recorded which). V usage is TRBV5-1 and J usage is TRBJ2-7; 8 nucleotides agree with TRBD1. This TCR was recovered from an adult woman who had mild COVID-19 (a few samples of this study predate the infection). Cell type and time point are not known. The CDR3 DNA reads TGCGCCAGCAGCTTGAGTGTGACAGGGGTCGAGCAGTACTTC. It translates to CASSLSVTGVEQYF.